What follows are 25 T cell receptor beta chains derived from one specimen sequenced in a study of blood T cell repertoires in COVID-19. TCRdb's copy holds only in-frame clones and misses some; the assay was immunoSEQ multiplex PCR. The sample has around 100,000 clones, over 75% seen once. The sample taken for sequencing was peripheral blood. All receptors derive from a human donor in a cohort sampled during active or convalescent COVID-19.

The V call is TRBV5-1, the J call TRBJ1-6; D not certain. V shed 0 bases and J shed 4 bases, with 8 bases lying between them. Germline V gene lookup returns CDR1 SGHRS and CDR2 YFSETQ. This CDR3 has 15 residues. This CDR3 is CASSLDRRYNSPLHF. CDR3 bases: TGCGCCAGCAGCTTGGATCGCAGGTATAATTCACCCCTCCACTTT.

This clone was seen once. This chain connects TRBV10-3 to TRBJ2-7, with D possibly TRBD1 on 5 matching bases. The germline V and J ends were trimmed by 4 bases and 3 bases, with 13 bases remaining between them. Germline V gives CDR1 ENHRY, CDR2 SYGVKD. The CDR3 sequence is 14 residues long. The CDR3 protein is CAISAAIDSYEQYF. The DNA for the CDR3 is TGTGCCATCAGTGCCGCTATTGACAGCTACGAGCAGTACTTC.

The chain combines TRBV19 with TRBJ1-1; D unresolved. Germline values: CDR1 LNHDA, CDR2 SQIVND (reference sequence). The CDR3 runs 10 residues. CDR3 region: CETRGGEAFF. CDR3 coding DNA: TGTGAAACCCGGGGTGGTGAAGCTTTCTTT.

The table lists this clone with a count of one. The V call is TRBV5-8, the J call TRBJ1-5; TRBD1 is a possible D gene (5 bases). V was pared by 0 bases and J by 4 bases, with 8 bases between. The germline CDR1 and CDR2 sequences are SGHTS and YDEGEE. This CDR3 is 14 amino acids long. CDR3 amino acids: CASSLAGGNQPQHF. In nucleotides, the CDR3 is TGTGCCAGCAGCTTGGCCGGGGGGAATCAGCCCCAGCATTTT.

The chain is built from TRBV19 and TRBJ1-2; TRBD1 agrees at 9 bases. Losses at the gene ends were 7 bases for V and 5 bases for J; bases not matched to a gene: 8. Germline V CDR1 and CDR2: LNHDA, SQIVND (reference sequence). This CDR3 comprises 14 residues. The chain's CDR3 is CASIEQGARYGYTF. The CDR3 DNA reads TGTGCCAGTATAGAACAGGGGGCGCGGTATGGCTACACCTTC.

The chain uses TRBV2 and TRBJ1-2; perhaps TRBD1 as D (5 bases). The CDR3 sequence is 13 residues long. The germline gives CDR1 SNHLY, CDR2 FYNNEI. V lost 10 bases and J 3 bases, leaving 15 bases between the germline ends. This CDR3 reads CATREQDDYGYTF. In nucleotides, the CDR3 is TGTGCCACGAGAGAACAGGATGACTATGGCTACACCTTC.

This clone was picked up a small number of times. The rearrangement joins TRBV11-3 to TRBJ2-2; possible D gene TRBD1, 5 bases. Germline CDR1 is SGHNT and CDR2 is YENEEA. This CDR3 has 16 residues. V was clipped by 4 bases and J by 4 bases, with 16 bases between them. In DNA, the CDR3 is TGTGCCAGCAGCTCAGGTCCAGGGTCGGGCACCGGGGAGCTGTTTTTT. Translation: CASSSGPGSGTGELFF.

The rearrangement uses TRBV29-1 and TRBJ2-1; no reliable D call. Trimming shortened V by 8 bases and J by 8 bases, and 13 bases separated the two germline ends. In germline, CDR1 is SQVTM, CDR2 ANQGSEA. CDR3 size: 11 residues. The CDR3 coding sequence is TGCAGCACGGATCGAGGCGATGAGCAGTTCTTC. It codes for CSTDRGDEQFF.

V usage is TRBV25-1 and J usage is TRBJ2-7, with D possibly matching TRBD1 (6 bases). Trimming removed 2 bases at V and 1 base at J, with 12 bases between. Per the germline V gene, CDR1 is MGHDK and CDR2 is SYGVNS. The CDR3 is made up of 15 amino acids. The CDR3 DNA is TGTGCCAGCAGTGAAAGAGGACAGTCGTCCTACGAGCAGTACTTC. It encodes CASSERGQSSYEQYF.

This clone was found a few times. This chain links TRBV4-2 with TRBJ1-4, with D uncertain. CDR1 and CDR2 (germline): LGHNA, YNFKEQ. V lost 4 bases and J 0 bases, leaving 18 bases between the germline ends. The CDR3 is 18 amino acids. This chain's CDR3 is CASSLEPPGTTTNEKLFF. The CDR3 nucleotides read TGTGCCAGCAGCCTCGAGCCCCCAGGCACCACAACTAATGAAAAACTGTTTTTT.

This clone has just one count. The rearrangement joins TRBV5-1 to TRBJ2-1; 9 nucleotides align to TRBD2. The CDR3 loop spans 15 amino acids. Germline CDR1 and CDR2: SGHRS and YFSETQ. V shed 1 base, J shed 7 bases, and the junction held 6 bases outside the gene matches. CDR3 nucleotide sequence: TGCGCCAGCAGCTTGATGGCGGGGGGGCCGAATGAGCAGTTCTTC. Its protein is CASSLMAGGPNEQFF.

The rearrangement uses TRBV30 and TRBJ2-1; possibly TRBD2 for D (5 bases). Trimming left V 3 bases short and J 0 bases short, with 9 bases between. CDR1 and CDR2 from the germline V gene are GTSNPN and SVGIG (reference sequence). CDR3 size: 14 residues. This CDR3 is CAWSRGSSYNEQFF. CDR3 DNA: TGTGCCTGGAGCCGAGGGAGCTCCTACAATGAGCAGTTCTTC.

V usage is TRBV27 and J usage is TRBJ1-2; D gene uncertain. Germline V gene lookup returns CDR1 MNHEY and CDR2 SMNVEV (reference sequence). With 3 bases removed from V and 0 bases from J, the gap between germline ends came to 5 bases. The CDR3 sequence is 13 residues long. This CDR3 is CASSLTTNYGYTF. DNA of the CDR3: TGTGCCAGCAGTTTGACAACTAACTATGGCTACACCTTC.

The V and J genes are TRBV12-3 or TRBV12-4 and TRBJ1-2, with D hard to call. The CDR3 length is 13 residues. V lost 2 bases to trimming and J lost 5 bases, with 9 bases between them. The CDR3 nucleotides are TGTGCCAGCAGTTTAAACGGAGCTTATGGCTACACCTTC. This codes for CASSLNGAYGYTF.

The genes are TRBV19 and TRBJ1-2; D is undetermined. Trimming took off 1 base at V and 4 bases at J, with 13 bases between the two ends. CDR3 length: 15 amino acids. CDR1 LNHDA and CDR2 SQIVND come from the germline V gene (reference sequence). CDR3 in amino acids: CASSIGGGRSYGYTF. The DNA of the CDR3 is TGTGCCAGTAGTATAGGGGGAGGCCGAAGCTATGGCTACACCTTC.

This CDR3 reads CAAEGVGSPLHF. The DNA of the CDR3 is TGTGCCGCGGAAGGAGTAGGATCACCCCTCCACTTT. This chain joins TRBV28 and TRBJ1-6; D is uncertain. CDR3 length: 12 residues. Trimming left V 11 bases short and J 10 bases short, with 15 bases between. CDR1 MDHEN and CDR2 SYDVKM come from the germline V gene. The complete variable domain, with remaining parts taken from reference TRBV28 and TRBJ1-6, reads DVKVTQSSRYLVKRTGEKVFLECVQDMDHENMFWYRQDPGLGLRLIYFSYDVKMKEKGDIPEGYSVSREKKERFSLILESASTNQTSMYLCAAEGVGSPLHFGNGTRLTVT.

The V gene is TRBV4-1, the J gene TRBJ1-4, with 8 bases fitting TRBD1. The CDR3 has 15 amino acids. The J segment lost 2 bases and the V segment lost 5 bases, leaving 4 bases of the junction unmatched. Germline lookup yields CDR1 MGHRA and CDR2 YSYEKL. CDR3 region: CASSSQGGTNEKLFF. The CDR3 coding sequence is TGCGCCAGCAGCTCACAGGGGGGGACTAATGAAAAACTGTTTTTT.

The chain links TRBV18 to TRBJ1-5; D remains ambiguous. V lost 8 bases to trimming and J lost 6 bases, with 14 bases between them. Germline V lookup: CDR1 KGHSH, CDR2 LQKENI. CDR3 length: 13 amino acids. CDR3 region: CASEGGAGQPQHF. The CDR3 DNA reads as TGTGCCAGCGAGGGAGGTGCCGGTCAGCCCCAGCATTTT. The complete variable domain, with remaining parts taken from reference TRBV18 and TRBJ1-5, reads NAGVMQNPRHLVRRRGQEARLRCSPMKGHSHVYWYRQLPEEGLKFMVYLQKENIIDESGMPKERFSAEFPKEGPSILRIQQVVRGDSAAYFCASEGGAGQPQHFGDGTRLSIL.

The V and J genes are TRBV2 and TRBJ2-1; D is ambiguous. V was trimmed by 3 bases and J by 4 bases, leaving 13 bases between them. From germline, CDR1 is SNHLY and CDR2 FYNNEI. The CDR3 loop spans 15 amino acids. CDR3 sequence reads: CASSDSVFLYNEQFF. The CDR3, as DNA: TGTGCCAGCAGTGATTCGGTGTTCCTTTACAATGAGCAGTTCTTC.

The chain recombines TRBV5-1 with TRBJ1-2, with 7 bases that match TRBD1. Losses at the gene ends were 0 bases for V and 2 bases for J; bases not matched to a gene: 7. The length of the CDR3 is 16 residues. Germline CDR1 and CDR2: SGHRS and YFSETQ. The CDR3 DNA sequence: TGCGCCAGCAGCTTGGGGGCCAACAGGGGCAACTATGGCTACACCTTC. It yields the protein CASSLGANRGNYGYTF.

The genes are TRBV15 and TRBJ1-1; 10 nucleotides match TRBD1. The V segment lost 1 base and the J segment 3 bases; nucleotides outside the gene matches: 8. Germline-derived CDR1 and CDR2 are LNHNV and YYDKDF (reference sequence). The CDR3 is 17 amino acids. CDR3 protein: CATSRGLTGGRDTEAFF. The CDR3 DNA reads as TGTGCCACCAGCAGAGGGCTGACAGGGGGCCGGGACACTGAAGCTTTCTTT.

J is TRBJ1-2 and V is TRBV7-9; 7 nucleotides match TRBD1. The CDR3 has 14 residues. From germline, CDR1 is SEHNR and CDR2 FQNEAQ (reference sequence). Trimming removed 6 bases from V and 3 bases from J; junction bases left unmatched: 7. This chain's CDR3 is CASSFRDSDYGYTF. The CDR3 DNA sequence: TGTGCCAGCAGTTTCCGGGACAGTGACTATGGCTACACCTTC.

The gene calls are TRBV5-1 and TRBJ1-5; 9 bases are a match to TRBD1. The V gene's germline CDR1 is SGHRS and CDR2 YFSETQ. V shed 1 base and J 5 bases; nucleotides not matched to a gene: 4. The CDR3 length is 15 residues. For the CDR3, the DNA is TGCGCCAGCAGCTTGAACACAGGGGGCCATCAGCCCCAGCATTTT. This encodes CASSLNTGGHQPQHF.

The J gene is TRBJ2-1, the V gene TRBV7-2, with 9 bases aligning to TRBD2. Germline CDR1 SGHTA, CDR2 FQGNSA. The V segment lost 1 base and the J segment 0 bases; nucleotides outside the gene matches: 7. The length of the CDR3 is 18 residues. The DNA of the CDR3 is TGTGCCAGCAGCTTAGTTACTAGCGGGTCCCGCTCCTACAATGAGCAGTTCTTC. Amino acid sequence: CASSLVTSGSRSYNEQFF.

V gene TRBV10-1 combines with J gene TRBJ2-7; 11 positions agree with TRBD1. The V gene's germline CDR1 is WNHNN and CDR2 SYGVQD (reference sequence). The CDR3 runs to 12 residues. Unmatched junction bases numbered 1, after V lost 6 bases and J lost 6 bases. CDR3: CASRGQGGEQYF. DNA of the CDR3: TGCGCCAGCAGGGGACAGGGGGGCGAGCAGTACTTC.